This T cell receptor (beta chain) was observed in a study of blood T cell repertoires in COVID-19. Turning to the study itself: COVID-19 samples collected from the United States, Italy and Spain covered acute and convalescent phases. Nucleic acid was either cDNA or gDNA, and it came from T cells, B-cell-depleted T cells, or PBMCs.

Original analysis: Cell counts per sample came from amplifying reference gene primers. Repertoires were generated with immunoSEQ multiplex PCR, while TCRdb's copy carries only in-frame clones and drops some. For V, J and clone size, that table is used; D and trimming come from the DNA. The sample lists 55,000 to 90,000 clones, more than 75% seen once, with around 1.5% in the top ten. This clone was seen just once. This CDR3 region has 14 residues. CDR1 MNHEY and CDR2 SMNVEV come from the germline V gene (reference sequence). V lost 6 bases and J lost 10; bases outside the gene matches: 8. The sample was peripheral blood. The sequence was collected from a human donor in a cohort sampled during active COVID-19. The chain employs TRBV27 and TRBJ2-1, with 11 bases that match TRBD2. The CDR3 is CASSSGTSGSEQFF. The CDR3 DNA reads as TGTGCCAGCAGCTCCGGCACTAGCGGGAGCGAGCAGTTCTTC.